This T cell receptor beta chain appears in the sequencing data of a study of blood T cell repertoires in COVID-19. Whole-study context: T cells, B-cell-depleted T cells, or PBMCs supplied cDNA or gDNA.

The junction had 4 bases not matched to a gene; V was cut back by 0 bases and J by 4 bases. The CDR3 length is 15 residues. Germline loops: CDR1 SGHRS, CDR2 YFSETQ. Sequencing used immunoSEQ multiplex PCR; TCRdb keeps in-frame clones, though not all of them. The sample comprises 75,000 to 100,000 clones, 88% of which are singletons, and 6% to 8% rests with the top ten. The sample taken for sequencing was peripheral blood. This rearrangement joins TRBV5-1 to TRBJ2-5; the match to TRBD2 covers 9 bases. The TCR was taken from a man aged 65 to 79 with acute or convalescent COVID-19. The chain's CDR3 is CASSLGTSEGETQYF. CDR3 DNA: TGCGCCAGCAGCTTGGGGACTAGCGAGGGAGAGACCCAGTACTTC.